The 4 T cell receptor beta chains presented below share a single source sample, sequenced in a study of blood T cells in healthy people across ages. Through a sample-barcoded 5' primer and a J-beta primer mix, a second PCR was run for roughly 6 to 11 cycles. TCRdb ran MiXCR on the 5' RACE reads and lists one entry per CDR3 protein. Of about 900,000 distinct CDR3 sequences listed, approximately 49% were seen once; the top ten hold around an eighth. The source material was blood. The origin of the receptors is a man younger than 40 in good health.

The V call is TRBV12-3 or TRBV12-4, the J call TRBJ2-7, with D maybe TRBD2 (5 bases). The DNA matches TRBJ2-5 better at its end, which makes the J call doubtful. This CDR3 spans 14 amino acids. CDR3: CASSVSGKKETQYF. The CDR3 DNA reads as TGTGCCAGCAGTGTAAGCGGCAAAAAAGAGACCCAGTACTTC.

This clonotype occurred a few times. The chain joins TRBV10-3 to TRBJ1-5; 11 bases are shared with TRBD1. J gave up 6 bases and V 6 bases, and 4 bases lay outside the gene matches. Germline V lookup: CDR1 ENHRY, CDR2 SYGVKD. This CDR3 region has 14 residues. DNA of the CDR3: TGTGCCATCAGAGGACAGGGGGCCGGTCAGCCCCAGCATTTT. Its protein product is CAIRGQGAGQPQHF.

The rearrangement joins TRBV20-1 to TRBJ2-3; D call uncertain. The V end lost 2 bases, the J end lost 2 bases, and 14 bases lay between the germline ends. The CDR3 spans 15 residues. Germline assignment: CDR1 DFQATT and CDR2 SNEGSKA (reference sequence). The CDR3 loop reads CSARPPVRVTDTQYF. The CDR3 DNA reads TGCAGTGCTAGACCTCCGGTCCGGGTCACAGATACGCAGTATTTT.

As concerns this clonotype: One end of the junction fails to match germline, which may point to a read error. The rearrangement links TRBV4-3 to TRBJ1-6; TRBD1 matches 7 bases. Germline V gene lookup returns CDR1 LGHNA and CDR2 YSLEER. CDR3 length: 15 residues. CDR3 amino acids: CASSGQDLYSSPLHF. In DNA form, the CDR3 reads TGCGCCAGCTCCGGACAGGATCTCTATAGTTCACCCCTCCACTTT.